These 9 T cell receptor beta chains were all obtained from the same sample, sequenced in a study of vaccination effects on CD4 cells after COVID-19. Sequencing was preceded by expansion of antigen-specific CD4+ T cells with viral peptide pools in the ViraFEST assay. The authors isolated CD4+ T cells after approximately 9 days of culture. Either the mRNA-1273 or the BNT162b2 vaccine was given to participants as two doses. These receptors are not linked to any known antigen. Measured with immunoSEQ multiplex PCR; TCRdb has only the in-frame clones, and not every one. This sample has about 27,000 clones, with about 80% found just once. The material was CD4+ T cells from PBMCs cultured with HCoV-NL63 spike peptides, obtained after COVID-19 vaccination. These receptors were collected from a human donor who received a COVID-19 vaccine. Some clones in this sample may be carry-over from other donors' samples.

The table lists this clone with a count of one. CDR3 residues: CASSQDFSGPSNEKLFF. DNA for the CDR3: TGCGCCAGCAGCCAAGATTTTTCGGGACCGAGTAATGAAAAACTGTTTTTT. The chain couples TRBV4-1 to TRBJ1-4, with D possibly TRBD1 on 5 matching bases. CDR1 is MGHRA, CDR2 YSYEKL, per germline. Between the trimmed V and J ends, which lost 0 bases and 4 bases, there was a span of 15 bases. The CDR3 is 17 amino acids.

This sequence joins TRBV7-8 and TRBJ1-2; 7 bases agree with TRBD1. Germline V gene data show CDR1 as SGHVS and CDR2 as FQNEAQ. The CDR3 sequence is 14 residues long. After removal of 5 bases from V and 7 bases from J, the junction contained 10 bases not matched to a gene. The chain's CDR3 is CASSLEGKGAGYTF. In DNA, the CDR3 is TGTGCCAGCAGCCTAGAAGGCAAGGGGGCTGGCTACACCTTC. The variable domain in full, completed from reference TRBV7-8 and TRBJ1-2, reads GAGVSQSPRYKVAKRGQDVALRCDPISGHVSLFWYQQALGQGPEFLTYFQNEAQLDKSGLPSDRFFAERPEGSVSTLKIQRTQQEDSAVYLCASSLEGKGAGYTFGSGTRLTVV.

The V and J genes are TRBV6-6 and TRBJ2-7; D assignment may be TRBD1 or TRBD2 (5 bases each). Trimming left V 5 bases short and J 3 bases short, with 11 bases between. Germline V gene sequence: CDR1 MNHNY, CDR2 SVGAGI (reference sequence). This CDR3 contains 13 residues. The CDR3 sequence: CASSGDGNYEQYV. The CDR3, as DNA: TGTGCCAGCAGTGGGGACGGGAACTACGAGCAGTACGTC.

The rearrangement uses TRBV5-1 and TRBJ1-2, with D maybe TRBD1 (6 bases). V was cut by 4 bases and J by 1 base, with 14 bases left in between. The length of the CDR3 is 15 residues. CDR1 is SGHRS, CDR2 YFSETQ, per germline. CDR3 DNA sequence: TGCGCCAGCAGCCCATGGGACACCATTAACTATGGCTACACCTTC. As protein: CASSPWDTINYGYTF.

The CDR3 DNA reads as TGCGCCAGCAGCCAAGCCATGAGCGGGGGGGTCCAAGAGACCCAGTACTTC. As protein: CASSQAMSGGVQETQYF. This sequence joins TRBV4-1 and TRBJ2-5; 10 nucleotides align to TRBD2. V shed 1 base, J shed 1 base, and the junction held 6 bases outside the gene matches. The CDR3 consists of 17 residues. The V gene's germline CDR1 is MGHRA and CDR2 YSYEKL.

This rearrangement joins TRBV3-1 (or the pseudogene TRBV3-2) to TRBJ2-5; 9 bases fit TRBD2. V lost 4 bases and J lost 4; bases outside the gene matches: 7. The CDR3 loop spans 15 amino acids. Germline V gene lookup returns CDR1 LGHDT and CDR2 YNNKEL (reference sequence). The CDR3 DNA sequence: TGTGCCAGCAGCCGCGCGGGGGGGCCAGGAGAGACCCAGTACTTC. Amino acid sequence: CASSRAGGPGETQYF.

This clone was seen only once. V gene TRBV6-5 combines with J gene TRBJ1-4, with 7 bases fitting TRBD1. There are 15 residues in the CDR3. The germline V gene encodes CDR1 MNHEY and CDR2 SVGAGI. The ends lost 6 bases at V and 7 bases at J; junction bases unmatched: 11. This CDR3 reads CASRRQGWESEKLFF. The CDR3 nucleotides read TGTGCCAGCAGACGACAGGGTTGGGAAAGTGAAAAACTGTTTTTT.

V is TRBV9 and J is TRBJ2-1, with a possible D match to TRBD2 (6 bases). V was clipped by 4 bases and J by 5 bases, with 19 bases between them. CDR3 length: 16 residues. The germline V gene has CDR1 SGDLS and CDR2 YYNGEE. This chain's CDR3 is CASSKSGTHTDNEQFF. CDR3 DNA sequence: TGTGCCAGCAGCAAATCCGGGACTCACACCGACAATGAGCAGTTCTTC.

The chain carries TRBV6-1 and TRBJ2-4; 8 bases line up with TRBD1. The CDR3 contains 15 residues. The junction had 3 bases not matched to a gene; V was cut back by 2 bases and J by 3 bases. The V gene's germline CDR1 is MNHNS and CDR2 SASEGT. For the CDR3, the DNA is TGTGCCAGCAGTGAACCGGGACAGGTCAAAAACATTCAGTACTTC. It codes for CASSEPGQVKNIQYF.